The T cell receptor (beta chain) described here comes from a study of blood T cell repertoires in COVID-19 (dated by TCRdb to between 2020 and 2021). In terms of the full investigation: Samples covering the acute and convalescent phases of COVID-19 were provided by collaborators in the United States, Italy and Spain. Where available, HLA class I and class II types were taken from metadata supplied by the sample provider and were not determined by assay-based typing. The prospective study material was composed of cDNA or gDNA derived from T cells, B-cell-depleted T cells, or PBMCs. The samples were drawn from the first 160 participants of the ongoing ImmuneRACE study and from under 1,500 subjects provided by 6 global collaborators. The repertoires were released in a freely available public database meant as a resource for research on the immune response to SARS-CoV-2. Sample metadata almost always included a de-identified subject ID, COVID-19 status, age in years and sex. Subjects who had been exposed to COVID-19, were actively infected with it, or had recovered from it provided the deeply sampled blood TCRbeta repertoires that made up the dataset.

Of note for this clone: Its antigen remains unidentified. Base-call qualities are not available, and no considerably larger clone is one nucleotide away.

The CDR3 starts with the cysteine, ends with the phenylalanine, and has 13 residues. The CDR3 DNA has 39 bases and is translated from base 1. For CDR1 and CDR2, the germline V gene lists ENHRY and SYGVKD. V loses 6 bases of germline sequence and J loses 4 bases, and the interval between the two ends is 10 bases. Whole blood was collected in K2EDTA tubes by collaborating institutions according to the institutions' own protocols. For TCRbeta analysis, collaborators shipped samples in one of three forms: frozen whole blood, isolated PBMCs, or DNA extracted from either of those sample types. The immunoSEQ Assay, a bias-controlled multiplex PCR, was used to amplify TCRbeta CDR3 regions from genomic DNA. Under the source paper's analysis protocol: Within the assay, amplification of reference gene primers was used to estimate how many nucleated cells each sample contained. To quantify the absolute abundance of each unique TCRbeta CDR3 rearrangement, sequence reads were collapsed and filtered. Productive Simpson clonality was computed per sample as the square root of Simpson's diversity index over productive rearrangements. Entries here come from immuneACCESS through TCRdb and include only in-frame sequences with V and J called. Some clones fail to appear in such tables; in the studies checked, an unresolved V gene covers under half of the shortfall, and the cause of the remainder is unknown. D and trimming were read from the DNA, whereas the V and J calls and clone size are those reported in that table. The sample data list about 140,000 clones, and about three quarters of these were observed just once. The top ten clonotypes cover roughly 2% of the sample.

Findings and caveats that apply to the study as a whole: How much clinical and demographic metadata was included differed by source and by participant, and the metadata was provided uncurated.

Sequenced sample: peripheral blood. The chain joins TRBV10-3 to TRBJ2-1; no confident D gene assignment can be made. The receptor's source is a woman aged 55 to 70 with acute or convalescent COVID-19. CDR3 reads: CAIRAVGYNEQFF. The bases read TGTGCCATCAGGGCGGTCGGGTACAATGAGCAGTTCTTC.